The present entry profiles one TCR beta chain with its context. This sample is drawn from a study of response to subunit inactivated influenza vaccine. This CDR3 is built from 13 residues. V lost 4 bases to trimming and J lost 11 bases, with 17 bases between them. Germline V gives CDR1 LGHNA, CDR2 YNFKEQ. A single record per CDR3 protein comes from TCRdb applying MiXCR to the RT-PCR reads. The repertoire holds around 200,000 distinct CDR3 sequences, with approximately 8.7% as singletons. The receptor was isolated from a man in his fifties who received an inactivated influenza vaccine. The chain joins TRBV4-2 to TRBJ1-1, with D possibly being TRBD1 (5 bases). The starting material was non-naive T cells sorted from PBMCs, obtained on the day of vaccination. CDR3 DNA: TGTGCCAGCAGCCGCGGGCAGGAGGGGTGGGCTTTCTTT. It encodes CASSRGQEGWAFF.